The 19 T cell receptor beta chains given below trace back to one sample, sequenced in a study of T cell responses to AZD1222 COVID-19 vaccine. This table comes from immunoSEQ multiplex PCR, and its TCRdb copy is limited to in-frame clones, with some not included. The sample records approximately 180,000 clones, around 90% being singletons. This material consisted of peripheral blood, taken 28 days after the second dose of the MenACWY control vaccine. Receptors originate from an adult who received the MenACWY meningococcal vaccine as a control.

CDR3 sequence reads: CASSESGGGNQPQHF. As DNA, the CDR3 is TGTGCCAGCAGTGAATCAGGGGGTGGCAATCAGCCCCAGCATTTT. J is TRBJ1-5 and V is TRBV25-1; 7 bases are shared with TRBD1. Germline loops: CDR1 MGHDK, CDR2 SYGVNS. CDR3 length: 15 residues. With V trimmed by 1 base and J by 2 bases, 2 bases remained unmatched.

This chain uses TRBV5-4 with TRBJ1-2, with TRBD1 matching over 8 bases. V lost 0 bases to trimming and J lost 6 bases; unmatched junction nucleotides: 7. The CDR3 has 15 amino acids. Germline CDR1 SGHNT, CDR2 YYREEE (reference sequence). The CDR3 nucleotides are TGTGCCAGCAGCTTGGAAAGGACAGGGCCGGATGGCTACACCTTC. Amino acid sequence: CASSLERTGPDGYTF.

The chain joins TRBV6-5 to TRBJ2-2; TRBD1 aligns across 9 bases. CDR1 and CDR2 (germline): MNHEY, SVGAGI. With 8 bases clipped from V and 4 bases from J, the junction kept 5 bases outside the gene matches. The CDR3 is made up of 14 amino acids. DNA of the CDR3: TGTGCCAGCTGGTGGACAGGGGCCACCGGGGAGCTGTTTTTT. Protein product: CASWWTGATGELFF.

The chain combines TRBV19 with TRBJ1-2; D unresolved. Trimming removed 7 bases at V and 5 bases at J, with 14 bases between. The CDR3 extends over 13 amino acids. Germline CDR1 LNHDA, CDR2 SQIVND (reference sequence). This chain's CDR3 is CASTPYGGYGYTF. The DNA for the CDR3 is TGTGCCAGTACCCCTTATGGCGGGTATGGCTACACCTTC.

This clone was observed once. The chain employs TRBV5-1 and TRBJ2-1; maybe TRBD2 (6 bases). Per germline, CDR1 SGHRS and CDR2 YFSETQ. Trimming pared 0 bases from V and 4 bases from J, leaving 11 bases between. This CDR3 is 15 amino acids long. The CDR3, as DNA: TGCGCCAGCAGCTTGGAAATAGCGGTTTACAATGAGCAGTTCTTC. Translation gives CASSLEIAVYNEQFF.

The chain recombines TRBV27 with TRBJ2-7; 13 positions agree with TRBD2. CDR1 and CDR2 from the germline V gene are MNHEY and SMNVEV (reference sequence). Trimming cost V 4 bases and J 2 bases; bases outside gene matches: 2. CDR3 length: 15 amino acids. As DNA, the CDR3 is TGTGCCAGCAGTTCAACTAGCGGGAGGGCCTACGAGCAGTACTTC. It encodes CASSSTSGRAYEQYF.

The CDR3, as DNA: TGTGCCAGCAGCCAACGGGACATTTCCTACGAGCAGTACTTC. This codes for CASSQRDISYEQYF. V is TRBV14 and J is TRBJ2-7, with D perhaps TRBD1 (6 bases). The V end lost 2 bases, the J end lost 1 base, and 9 bases lay between the germline ends. The CDR3 consists of 14 residues. Germline V gene lookup returns CDR1 SGHDN and CDR2 FVKESK.

This rearrangement joins TRBV29-1 to TRBJ1-1; 10 nucleotides align to TRBD1. From germline, CDR1 is SQVTM and CDR2 ANQGSEA. The CDR3 runs to 13 residues. Trimming took 6 bases from V and 4 from J; bases not matched to a gene: 5. The DNA for the CDR3 is TGCAGCGTCGTGACAGGGGGCGGCACTGAAGCTTTCTTT. It is translated as CSVVTGGGTEAFF. Based on the CDR3 plus reference TRBV29-1 and TRBJ1-1, the full variable domain is SAVISQKPSRDICQRGTSLTIQCQVDSQVTMMFWYRQQPGQSLTLIATANQGSEATYESGFVIDKFPISRPNLTFSTLTVSNMSPEDSSIYLCSVVTGGGTEAFFGQGTRLTVV.

J is TRBJ2-5 and V is TRBV30; unclear D gene. Germline CDR1 reads GTSNPN; CDR2 reads SVGIG (reference sequence). This CDR3 comprises 15 residues. Trimming cost V 1 base and J 0 bases, with 12 bases left between them. DNA for the CDR3: TGTGCCTGGAGTGAACGGCGGCGGAACCAAGAGACCCAGTACTTC. Its protein product is CAWSERRRNQETQYF.

The chain couples TRBV7-2 to TRBJ2-6, with 8 positions matching TRBD1. Germline CDR1 SGHTA, CDR2 FQGNSA. The V and J ends lost 6 bases and 7 bases, in that order; junction bases with no gene match: 20. The CDR3 is 19 amino acids. For the CDR3, the DNA is TGTGCCAGCAGTTTCCCCACCGGGACAGGTGTTCTGGGCGCCAACGTCCTGACTTTC. Residues: CASSFPTGTGVLGANVLTF.

The gene calls are TRBV19 and TRBJ2-5, with D possibly TRBD2 on 5 matching bases. The CDR3 is 11 amino acids. CDR1 and CDR2 from the germline V gene are LNHDA and SQIVND (reference sequence). Trimming removed 6 bases at V and 5 bases at J, with 7 bases between. The CDR3 bases are TGTGCCAGTAGAAGAGGGGAGACCCAGTACTTC. Protein sequence: CASRRGETQYF.

This clone turned up a few times. The V gene is TRBV6-2 or TRBV6-3, the J gene TRBJ2-7, with TRBD2 identical over 10 bases. This CDR3 is built from 15 residues. Per germline, CDR1 MNHEY and CDR2 SVGEGT. V was clipped by 0 bases and J by 3 bases; unmatched bases: 2. The CDR3 bases are TGTGCCAGCAGTTACTCAGGGACTAGCGTCTACGAGCAGTACTTC. The encoded protein is CASSYSGTSVYEQYF.

This clone was seen only a few times. This chain uses TRBV6-2 or TRBV6-3 with TRBJ1-1; perhaps TRBD1 as D (5 bases). The CDR3 runs 15 residues. Trimming took off 5 bases at V and 4 bases at J, with 17 bases between the two ends. Germline V lookup: CDR1 MNHEY, CDR2 SVGEGT. CDR3 protein: CASSPVRQGSTEAFF. CDR3 nucleotides: TGTGCCAGCAGTCCGGTCCGCCAGGGTAGCACTGAAGCTTTCTTT.

The chain has TRBV6-4 and TRBJ1-6, with D uncertain. The V gene's germline CDR1 is MRHNA and CDR2 SNTAGT. V was trimmed by 3 bases and J by 8 bases, leaving 11 bases between them. This CDR3 comprises 14 residues. The CDR3 here is CASSEAGEDSPLHF. Here the CDR3 DNA reads TGTGCCAGCAGTGAAGCTGGGGAGGATTCACCCCTCCACTTT.

Written as DNA, the CDR3 is TGTGCCAGCAGCTTGTCAGGCCCAGTAGCCTACGAGCAGTACTTC. It yields the protein CASSLSGPVAYEQYF. The rearrangement joins TRBV7-6 to TRBJ2-7; no clear D. Between the trimmed V and J ends, which lost 3 bases and 2 bases, there was a span of 14 bases. Germline V gives CDR1 SGHVS, CDR2 FNYEAQ. The CDR3 covers 15 residues.

A few counts support this clone. The V and J genes are TRBV11-2 and TRBJ2-4; perhaps TRBD1 as D (5 bases). This CDR3 comprises 14 residues. Germline V gene sequence: CDR1 SGHAT, CDR2 FQNNGV. The V gene lost 2 bases and the J gene lost 2 bases, with 7 bases spanning the gap. The CDR3 DNA follows: TGTGCCAGCAGCTTACAGGGTTCCAAAAACATTCAGTACTTC. Its protein is CASSLQGSKNIQYF.

This clone was seen once. V usage is TRBV7-9 and J usage is TRBJ1-1, with TRBD1 matching 9 bases. Trimming took 0 bases from V and 0 from J; bases not matched to a gene: 8. Germline loops: CDR1 SEHNR, CDR2 FQNEAQ (reference sequence). This CDR3 region has 18 residues. CDR3 DNA: TGTGCCAGCAGCTTAGCGCCCGGGACAGGGCGTATGAACACTGAAGCTTTCTTT. This sequence encodes CASSLAPGTGRMNTEAFF.

This clone was observed a single time. The rearrangement uses TRBV25-1 and TRBJ2-5; no clear D gene. Germline-derived CDR1 and CDR2 are MGHDK and SYGVNS. The germline V and J ends were trimmed by 2 bases and 1 base, with 5 bases remaining between them. The CDR3 runs to 13 residues. The CDR3 protein is CASSEHLQETQYF. CDR3 nucleotides: TGTGCCAGCAGTGAACACCTCCAAGAGACCCAGTACTTC.

This clone was observed a single time. The chain recombines TRBV5-1 with TRBJ2-1; 16 bases are shared with TRBD2. The CDR3 covers 17 residues. Unmatched junction bases numbered 7, after V lost 0 bases and J lost 10 bases. Per the germline V gene, CDR1 is SGHRS and CDR2 is YFSETQ. The CDR3 nucleotides read TGCGCCAGCAGCTTGGAGGGACTAGCGGGAGGGCCGGAAGAGCAGTTCTTC. Translating gives CASSLEGLAGGPEEQFF.